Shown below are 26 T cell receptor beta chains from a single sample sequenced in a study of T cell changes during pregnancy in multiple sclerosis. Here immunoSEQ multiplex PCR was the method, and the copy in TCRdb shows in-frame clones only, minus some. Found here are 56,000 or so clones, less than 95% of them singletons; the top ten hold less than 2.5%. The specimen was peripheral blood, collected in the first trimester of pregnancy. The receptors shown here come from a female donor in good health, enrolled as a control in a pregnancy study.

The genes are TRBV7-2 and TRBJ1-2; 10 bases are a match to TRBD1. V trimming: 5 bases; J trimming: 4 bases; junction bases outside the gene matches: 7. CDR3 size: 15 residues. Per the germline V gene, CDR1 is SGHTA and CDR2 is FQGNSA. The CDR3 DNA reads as TGTGCCAGCAGCCTGCGACAGGGGGCCGGCTATGGCTACACCTTC. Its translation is CASSLRQGAGYGYTF.

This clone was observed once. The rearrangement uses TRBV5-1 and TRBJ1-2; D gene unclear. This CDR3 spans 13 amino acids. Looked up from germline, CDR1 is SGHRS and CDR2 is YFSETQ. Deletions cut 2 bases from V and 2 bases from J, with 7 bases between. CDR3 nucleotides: TGCGCCAGCAGCTTTGCCACAAACTATGGCTACACCTTC. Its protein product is CASSFATNYGYTF.

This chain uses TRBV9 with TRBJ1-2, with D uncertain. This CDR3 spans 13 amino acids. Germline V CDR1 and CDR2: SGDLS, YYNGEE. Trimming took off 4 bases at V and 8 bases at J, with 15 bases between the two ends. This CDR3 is CASSSKLARGYTF. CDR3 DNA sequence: TGTGCCAGCAGCTCCAAGCTCGCGCGGGGCTACACCTTC.

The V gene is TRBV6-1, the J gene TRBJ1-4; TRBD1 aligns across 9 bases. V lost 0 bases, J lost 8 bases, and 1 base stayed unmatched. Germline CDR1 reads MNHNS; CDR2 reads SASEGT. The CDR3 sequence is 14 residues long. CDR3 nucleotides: TGTGCCAGCAGTGAAGCGACAGGGGGAGAAAAACTGTTTTTT. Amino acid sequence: CASSEATGGEKLFF.

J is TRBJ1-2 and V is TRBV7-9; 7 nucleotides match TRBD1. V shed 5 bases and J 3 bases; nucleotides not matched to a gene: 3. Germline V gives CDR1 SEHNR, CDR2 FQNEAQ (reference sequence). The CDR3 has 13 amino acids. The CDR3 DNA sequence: TGTGCCAGCAGCCCAGGGACAGACTATGGCTACACCTTC. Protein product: CASSPGTDYGYTF.

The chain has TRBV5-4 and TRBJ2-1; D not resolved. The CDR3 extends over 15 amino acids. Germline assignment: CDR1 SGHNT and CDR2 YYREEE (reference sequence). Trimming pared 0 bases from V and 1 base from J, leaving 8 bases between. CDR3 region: CASSLGLVSYNEQFF. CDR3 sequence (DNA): TGTGCCAGCAGCTTGGGACTCGTTTCCTACAATGAGCAGTTCTTC.

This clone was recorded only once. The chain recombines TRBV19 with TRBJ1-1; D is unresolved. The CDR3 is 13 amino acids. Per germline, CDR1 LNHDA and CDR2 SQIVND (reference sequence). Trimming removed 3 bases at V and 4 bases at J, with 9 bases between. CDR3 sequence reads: CASSILGGTEAFF. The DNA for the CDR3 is TGTGCCAGTAGTATTCTTGGCGGCACTGAAGCTTTCTTT.

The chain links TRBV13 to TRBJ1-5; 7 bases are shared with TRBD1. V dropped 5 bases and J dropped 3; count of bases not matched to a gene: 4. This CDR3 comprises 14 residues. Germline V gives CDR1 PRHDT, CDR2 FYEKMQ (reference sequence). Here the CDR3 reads CASSLGTVNQPQHF. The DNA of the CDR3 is TGTGCCAGCAGCCTTGGGACAGTCAATCAGCCCCAGCATTTT.

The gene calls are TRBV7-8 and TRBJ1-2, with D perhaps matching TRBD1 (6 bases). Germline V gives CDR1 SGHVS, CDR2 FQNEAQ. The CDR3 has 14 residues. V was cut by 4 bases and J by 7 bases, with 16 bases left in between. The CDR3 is CASSSAPDRVGYTF. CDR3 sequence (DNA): TGTGCCAGCAGCTCAGCCCCGGACAGAGTTGGCTACACCTTC. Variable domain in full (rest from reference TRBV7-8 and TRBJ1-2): GAGVSQSPRYKVAKRGQDVALRCDPISGHVSLFWYQQALGQGPEFLTYFQNEAQLDKSGLPSDRFFAERPEGSVSTLKIQRTQQEDSAVYLCASSSAPDRVGYTFGSGTRLTVV.

The CDR3 here is CASSLAGTSGGQEYF. The CDR3 DNA is TGCGCCAGCAGCTTGGCCGGGACTAGCGGGGGCCAGGAGTACTTC. J is TRBJ2-7 and V is TRBV5-1, with 14 bases fitting TRBD2. The CDR3 is 15 amino acids. Germline V gene lookup returns CDR1 SGHRS and CDR2 YFSETQ. V was clipped by 0 bases and J by 11 bases; unmatched bases: 7.

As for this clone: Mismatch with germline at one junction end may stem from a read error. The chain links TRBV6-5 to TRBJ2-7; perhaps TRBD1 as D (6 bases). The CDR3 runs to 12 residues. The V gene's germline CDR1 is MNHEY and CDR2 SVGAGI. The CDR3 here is CASSYEGQKENF. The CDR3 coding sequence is TGTGCCAGCAGTTACGAAGGACAGAAGGAGAACTTC.

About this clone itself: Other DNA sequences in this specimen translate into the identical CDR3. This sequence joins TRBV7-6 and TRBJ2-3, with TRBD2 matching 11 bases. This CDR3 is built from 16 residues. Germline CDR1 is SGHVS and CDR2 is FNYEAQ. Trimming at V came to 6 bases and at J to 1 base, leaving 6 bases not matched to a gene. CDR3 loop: CASSSGTSGRTDTQYF. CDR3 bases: TGTGCCAGCAGTTCCGGGACTAGCGGCCGCACAGATACGCAGTATTTT.

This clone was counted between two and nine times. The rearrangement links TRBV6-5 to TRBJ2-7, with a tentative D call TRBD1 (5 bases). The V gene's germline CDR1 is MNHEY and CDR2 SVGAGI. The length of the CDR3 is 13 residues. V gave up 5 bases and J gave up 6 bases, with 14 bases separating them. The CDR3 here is CASSGQGKVEQYF. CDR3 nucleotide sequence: TGTGCCAGCAGTGGGCAGGGCAAAGTCGAGCAGTACTTC.

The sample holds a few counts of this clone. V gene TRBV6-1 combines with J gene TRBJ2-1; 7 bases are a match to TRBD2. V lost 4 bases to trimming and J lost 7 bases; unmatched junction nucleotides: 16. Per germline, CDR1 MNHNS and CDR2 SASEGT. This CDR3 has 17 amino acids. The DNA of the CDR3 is TGTGCCAGCAGTGGAGGTTACTCGCGGGAGATAAGGAATGAGCAGTTCTTC. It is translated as CASSGGYSREIRNEQFF.

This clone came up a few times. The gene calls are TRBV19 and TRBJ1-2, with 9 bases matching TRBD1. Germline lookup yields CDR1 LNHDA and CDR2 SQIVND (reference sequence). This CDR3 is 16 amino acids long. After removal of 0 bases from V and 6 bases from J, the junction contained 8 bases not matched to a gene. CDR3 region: CASSIDRPRTGDGYTF. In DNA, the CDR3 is TGTGCCAGTAGTATAGATCGGCCGAGGACAGGGGATGGCTACACCTTC.

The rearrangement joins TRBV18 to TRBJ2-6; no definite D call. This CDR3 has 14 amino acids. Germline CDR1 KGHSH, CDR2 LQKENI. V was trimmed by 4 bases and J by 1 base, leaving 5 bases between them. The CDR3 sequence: CASSLRSGANVLTF. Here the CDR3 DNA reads TGTGCCAGCTCACTTCGGTCTGGGGCCAACGTCCTGACTTTC. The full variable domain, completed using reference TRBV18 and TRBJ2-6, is NAGVMQNPRHLVRRRGQEARLRCSPMKGHSHVYWYRQLPEEGLKFMVYLQKENIIDESGMPKERFSAEFPKEGPSILRIQQVVRGDSAAYFCASSLRSGANVLTFGAGSRLTVL.

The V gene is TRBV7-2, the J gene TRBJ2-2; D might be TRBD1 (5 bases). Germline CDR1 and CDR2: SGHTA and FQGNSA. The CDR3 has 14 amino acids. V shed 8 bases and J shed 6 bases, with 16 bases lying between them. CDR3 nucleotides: TGTGCCAGCGGGGCGTCCAGGGCGTCCGGGGAGCTGTTTTTT. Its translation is CASGASRASGELFF. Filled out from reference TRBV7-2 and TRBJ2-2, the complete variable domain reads GAGVSQSPSNKVTEKGKDVELRCDPISGHTALYWYRQSLGQGLEFLIYFQGNSAPDKSGLPSDRFSAERTGGSVSTLTIQRTQQEDSAVYLCASGASRASGELFFGEGSRLTVL.

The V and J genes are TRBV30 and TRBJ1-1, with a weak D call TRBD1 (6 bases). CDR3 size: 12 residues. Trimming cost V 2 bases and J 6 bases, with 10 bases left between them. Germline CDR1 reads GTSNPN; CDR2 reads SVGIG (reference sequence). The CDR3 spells CAWSPGQPEAFF. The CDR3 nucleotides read TGTGCCTGGAGTCCCGGACAGCCTGAAGCTTTCTTT.

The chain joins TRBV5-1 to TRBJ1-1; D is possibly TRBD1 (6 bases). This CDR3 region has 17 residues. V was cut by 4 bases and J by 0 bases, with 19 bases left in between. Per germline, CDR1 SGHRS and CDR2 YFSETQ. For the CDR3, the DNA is TGCGCCAGCAGCCTGGAAGACAGGCGGATAATGAACACTGAAGCTTTCTTT. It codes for CASSLEDRRIMNTEAFF.

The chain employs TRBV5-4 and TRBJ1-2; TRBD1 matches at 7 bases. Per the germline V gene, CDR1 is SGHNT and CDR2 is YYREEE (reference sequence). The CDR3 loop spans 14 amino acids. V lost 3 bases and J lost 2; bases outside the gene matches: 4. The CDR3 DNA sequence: TGTGCCAGCAGCTCAGGGGGAGCGAACTATGGCTACACCTTC. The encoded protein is CASSSGGANYGYTF.

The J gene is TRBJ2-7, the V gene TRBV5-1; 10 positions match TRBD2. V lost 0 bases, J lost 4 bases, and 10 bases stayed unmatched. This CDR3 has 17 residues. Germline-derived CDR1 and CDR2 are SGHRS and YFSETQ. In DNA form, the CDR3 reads TGCGCCAGCAGCTTGGCTAGCGGGAGTACGCAACATTACGAGCAGTACTTC. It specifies CASSLASGSTQHYEQYF.

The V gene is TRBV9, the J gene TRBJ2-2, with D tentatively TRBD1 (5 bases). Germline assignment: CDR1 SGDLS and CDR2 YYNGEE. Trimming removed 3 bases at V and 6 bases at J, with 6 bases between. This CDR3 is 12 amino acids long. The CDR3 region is CASSEGSGELFF. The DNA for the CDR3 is TGTGCCAGCAGCGAGGGGTCCGGGGAGCTGTTTTTT.

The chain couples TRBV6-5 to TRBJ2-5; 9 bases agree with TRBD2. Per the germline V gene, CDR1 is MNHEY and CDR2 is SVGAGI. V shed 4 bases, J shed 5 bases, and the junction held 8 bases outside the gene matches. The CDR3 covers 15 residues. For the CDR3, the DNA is TGTGCCAGCAGTTCACCGGGACTAGCAAAGGAGACCCAGTACTTC. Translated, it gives CASSSPGLAKETQYF.

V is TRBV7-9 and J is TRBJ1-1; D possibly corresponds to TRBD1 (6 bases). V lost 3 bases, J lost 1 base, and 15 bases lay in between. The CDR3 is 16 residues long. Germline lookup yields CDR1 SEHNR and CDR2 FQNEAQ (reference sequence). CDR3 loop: CASSLEQGSTNTEAFF. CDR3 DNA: TGTGCCAGCAGCTTGGAACAGGGTTCGACGAACACTGAAGCTTTCTTT.

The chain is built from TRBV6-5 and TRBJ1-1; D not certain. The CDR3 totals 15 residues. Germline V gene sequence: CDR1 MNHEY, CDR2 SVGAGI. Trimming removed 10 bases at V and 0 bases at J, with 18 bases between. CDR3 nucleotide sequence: TGTGCCACTACTCCGCGAGGCAGACTGAACACTGAAGCTTTCTTT. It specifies CATTPRGRLNTEAFF.

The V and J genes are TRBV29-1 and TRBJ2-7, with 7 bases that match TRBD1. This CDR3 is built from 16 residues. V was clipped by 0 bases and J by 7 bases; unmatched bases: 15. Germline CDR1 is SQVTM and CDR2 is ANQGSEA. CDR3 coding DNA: TGCAGCGTTGAAGATACTGGGACAGACTCAATCTCGGAGCAGTACTTC. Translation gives CSVEDTGTDSISEQYF.